This TCR beta chain comes out of a study of immune evolution from preneoplasia to lung adenocarcinoma. Overall study findings and caveats: Compared with EGFR-mutant or double wild-type lesions, KRAS-mutant nodules were more clonal. Top clone share appeared to fall from AAH through AIS, MIA, adenocarcinoma.

Points on this clone: Its antigen is currently unknown.

H&E slides confirmed each diagnosis, reviewed by two pathologists independently. TCRdb's copy holds only in-frame clones and misses some; the assay was immunoSEQ multiplex PCR. Of about 6,300 clones listed, over 80% were seen once; the top ten hold 2.5% to 3%. The source material was FFPE lung adenocarcinoma in situ tissue. The receptor was isolated from a donor at least 70 years old with lung adenocarcinoma.

The CDR3 region has the DNA TGTGCCTTACTGAGCGGGTTTTCCTACAATGAGCAGTTCTTC. It codes for CALLSGFSYNEQFF. The chain links TRBV30 to TRBJ2-1, with TRBD2 as a possible D gene (6 bases). The CDR3 runs to 14 residues. V was trimmed by 7 bases and J by 1 base, leaving 14 bases between them. CDR1 and CDR2 from the germline V gene are GTSNPN and SVGIG (reference sequence). Complete variable domain (other parts from reference TRBV30 and TRBJ2-1): SQTIHQWPATLVQPVGSPLSLECTVEGTSNPNLYWYRQAAGRGLQLLFYSVGIGQISSEVPQNLSASRPQDRQFILSSKKLLLSDSGFYLCALLSGFSYNEQFFGPGTRLTVL.